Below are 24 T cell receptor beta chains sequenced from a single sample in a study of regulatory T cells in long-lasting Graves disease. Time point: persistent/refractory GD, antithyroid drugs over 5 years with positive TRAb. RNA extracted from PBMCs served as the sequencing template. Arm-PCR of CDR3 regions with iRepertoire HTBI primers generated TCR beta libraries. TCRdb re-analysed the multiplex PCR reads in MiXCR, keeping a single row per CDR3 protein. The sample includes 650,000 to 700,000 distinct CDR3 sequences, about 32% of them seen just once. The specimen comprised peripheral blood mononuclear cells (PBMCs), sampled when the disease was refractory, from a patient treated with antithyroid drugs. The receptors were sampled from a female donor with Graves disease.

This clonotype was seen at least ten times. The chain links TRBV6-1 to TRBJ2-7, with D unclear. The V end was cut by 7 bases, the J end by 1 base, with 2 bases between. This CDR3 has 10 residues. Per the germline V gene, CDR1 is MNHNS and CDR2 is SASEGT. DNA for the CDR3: TGTGCCAGCAATTCCTACGAGCAGTACTTC. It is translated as CASNSYEQYF.

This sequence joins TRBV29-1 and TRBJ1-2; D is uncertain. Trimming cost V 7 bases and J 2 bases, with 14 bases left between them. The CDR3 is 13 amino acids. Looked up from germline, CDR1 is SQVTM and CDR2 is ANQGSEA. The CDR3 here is CSGDAVGNYGYTF. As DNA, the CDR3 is TGCAGCGGCGACGCAGTAGGGAACTATGGCTACACCTTC.

CDR3 loop: CASSMTSGRVDTQYF. As DNA, the CDR3 is TGTGCCAGTAGTATGACTAGCGGGAGGGTAGATACGCAGTATTTT. The chain has TRBV19 and TRBJ2-3; TRBD2 aligns across 14 bases. With 3 bases clipped from V and 5 bases from J, the junction kept 1 base outside the gene matches. Germline values: CDR1 LNHDA, CDR2 SQIVND (reference sequence). CDR3 length: 15 amino acids. The variable domain in full, with the rest retrieved from reference TRBV19 and TRBJ2-3, is DGGITQSPKYLFRKEGQNVTLSCEQNLNHDAMYWYRQDPGQGLRLIYYSQIVNDFQKGDIAEGYSVSREKKESFPLTVTSAQKNPTAFYLCASSMTSGRVDTQYFGPGTRLTVL.

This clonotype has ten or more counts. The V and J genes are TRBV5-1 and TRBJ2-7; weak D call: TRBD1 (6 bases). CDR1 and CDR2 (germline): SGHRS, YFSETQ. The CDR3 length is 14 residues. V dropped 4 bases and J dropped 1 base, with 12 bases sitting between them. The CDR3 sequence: CASSGQGSSYEQYF. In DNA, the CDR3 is TGCGCCAGCAGCGGTCAGGGGTCGTCCTACGAGCAGTACTTC.

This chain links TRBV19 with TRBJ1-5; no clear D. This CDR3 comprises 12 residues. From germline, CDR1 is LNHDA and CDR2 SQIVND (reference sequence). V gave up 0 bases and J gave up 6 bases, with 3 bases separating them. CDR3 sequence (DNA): TGTGCCAGTAGTATAGAGGCTCAGCCCCAGCATTTT. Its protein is CASSIEAQPQHF. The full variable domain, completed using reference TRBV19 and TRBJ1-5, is DGGITQSPKYLFRKEGQNVTLSCEQNLNHDAMYWYRQDPGQGLRLIYYSQIVNDFQKGDIAEGYSVSREKKESFPLTVTSAQKNPTAFYLCASSIEAQPQHFGDGTRLSIL.

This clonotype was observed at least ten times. CDR3 amino acids: CASTELGGGLSEQYF. The CDR3 DNA follows: TGTGCCAGCACTGAGTTAGGGGGCGGACTTAGCGAGCAGTACTTC. The gene calls are TRBV2 and TRBJ2-7; 7 positions agree with TRBD1. The V segment lost 7 bases and the J segment 6 bases; nucleotides outside the gene matches: 15. The CDR3 is 15 amino acids. Germline loops: CDR1 SNHLY, CDR2 FYNNEI.

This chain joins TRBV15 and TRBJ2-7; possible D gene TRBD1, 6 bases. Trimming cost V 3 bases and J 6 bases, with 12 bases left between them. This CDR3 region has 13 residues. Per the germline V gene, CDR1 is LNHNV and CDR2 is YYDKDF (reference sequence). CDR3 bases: TGTGCCACCAGCAGGGGGGACACCCCCGAGCAGTACTTC. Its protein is CATSRGDTPEQYF.

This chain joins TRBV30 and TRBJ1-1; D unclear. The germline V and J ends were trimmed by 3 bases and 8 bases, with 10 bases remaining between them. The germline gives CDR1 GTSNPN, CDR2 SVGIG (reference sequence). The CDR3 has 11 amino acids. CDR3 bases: TGTGCCTGGAGCGACCAAGAGGAAGCTTTCTTT. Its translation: CAWSDQEEAFF.

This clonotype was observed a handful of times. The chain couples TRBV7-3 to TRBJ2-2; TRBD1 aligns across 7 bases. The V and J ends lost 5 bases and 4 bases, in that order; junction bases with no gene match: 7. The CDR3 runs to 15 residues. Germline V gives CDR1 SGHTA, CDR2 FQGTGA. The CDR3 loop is CASSINNRGTGELFF. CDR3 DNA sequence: TGTGCCAGCAGCATAAATAACAGGGGCACCGGGGAGCTGTTTTTT.

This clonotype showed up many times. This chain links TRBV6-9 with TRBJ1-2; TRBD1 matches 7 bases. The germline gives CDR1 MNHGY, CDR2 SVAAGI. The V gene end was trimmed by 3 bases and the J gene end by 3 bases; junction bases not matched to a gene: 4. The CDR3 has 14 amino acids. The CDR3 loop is CASSYPGQDYGYTF. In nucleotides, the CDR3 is TGTGCCAGCAGTTACCCCGGACAGGACTATGGCTACACCTTC.

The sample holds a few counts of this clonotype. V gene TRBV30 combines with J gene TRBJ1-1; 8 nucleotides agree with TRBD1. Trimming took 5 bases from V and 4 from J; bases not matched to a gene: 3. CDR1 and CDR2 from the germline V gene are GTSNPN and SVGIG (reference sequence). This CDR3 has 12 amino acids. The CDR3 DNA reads TGTGCCTGGGATACAGGGGGCACTGAAGCTTTCTTT. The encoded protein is CAWDTGGTEAFF.

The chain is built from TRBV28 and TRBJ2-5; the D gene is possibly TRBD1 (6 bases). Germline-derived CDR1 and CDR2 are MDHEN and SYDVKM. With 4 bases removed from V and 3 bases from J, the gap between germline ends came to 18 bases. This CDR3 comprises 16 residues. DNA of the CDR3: TGTGCCAGCAGTTCACGCCCCGGACAGTATGAAGAGACCCAGTACTTC. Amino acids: CASSSRPGQYEETQYF.

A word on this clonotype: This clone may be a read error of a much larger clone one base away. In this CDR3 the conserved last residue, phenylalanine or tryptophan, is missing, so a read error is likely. The CDR3 protein is CSARGGPQETQYL. DNA of the CDR3: TGCAGTGCTAGAGGAGGGCCACAAGAGACCCAGTACCTC. This rearrangement joins TRBV20-1 to TRBJ2-5; D might be TRBD2 (5 bases). From germline, CDR1 is DFQATT and CDR2 SNEGSKA (reference sequence). CDR3 length: 13 residues. The germline V and J ends were trimmed by 1 base and 2 bases, with 8 bases remaining between them.

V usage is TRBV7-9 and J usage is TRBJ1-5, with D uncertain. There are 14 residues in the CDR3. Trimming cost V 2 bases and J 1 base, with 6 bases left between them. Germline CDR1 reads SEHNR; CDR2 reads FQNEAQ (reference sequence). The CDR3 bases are TGTGCCAGCAGCTTAACAACGAGCAATCAGCCCCAGCATTTT. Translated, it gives CASSLTTSNQPQHF.

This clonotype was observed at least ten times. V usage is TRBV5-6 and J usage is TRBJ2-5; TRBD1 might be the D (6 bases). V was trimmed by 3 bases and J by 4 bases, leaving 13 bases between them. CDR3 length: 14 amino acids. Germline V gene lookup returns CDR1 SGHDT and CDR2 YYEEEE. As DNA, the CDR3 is TGTGCCAGCAGCTCAGCCGGGACAACAGAGACCCAGTACTTC. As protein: CASSSAGTTETQYF.

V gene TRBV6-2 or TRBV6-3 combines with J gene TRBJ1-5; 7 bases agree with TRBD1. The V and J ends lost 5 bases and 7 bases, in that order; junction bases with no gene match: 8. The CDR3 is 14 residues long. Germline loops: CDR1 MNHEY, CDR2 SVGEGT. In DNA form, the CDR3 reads TGTGCCAGCAGTGCCGGACAGGTCCTACAGCCCCAGCATTTT. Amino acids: CASSAGQVLQPQHF.

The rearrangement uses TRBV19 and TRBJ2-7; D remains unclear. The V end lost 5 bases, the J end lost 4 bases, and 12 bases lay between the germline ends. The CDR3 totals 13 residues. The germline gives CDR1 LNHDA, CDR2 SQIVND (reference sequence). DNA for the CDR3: TGTGCCAGTAGTCGAACCTGGAGTTACGAGCAGTACTTC. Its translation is CASSRTWSYEQYF.

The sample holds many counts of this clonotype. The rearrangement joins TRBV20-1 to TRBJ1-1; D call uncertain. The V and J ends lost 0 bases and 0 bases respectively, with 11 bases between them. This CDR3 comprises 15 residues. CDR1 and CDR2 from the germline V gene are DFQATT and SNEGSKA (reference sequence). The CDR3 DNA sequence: TGCAGTGCTAGAGAATCCCAGAAAGTGAACACTGAAGCTTTCTTT. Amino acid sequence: CSARESQKVNTEAFF.

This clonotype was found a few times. CDR3 nucleotide sequence: TGCAGTGCAAGCCCGGGACTAGCGGTATACGAGCAGTACTTC. Protein product: CSASPGLAVYEQYF. The V gene is TRBV20-1, the J gene TRBJ2-5; 11 nucleotides align to TRBD2. TRBJ2-7 matches the DNA end more closely, so the J call is doubtful. The V gene's germline CDR1 is DFQATT and CDR2 SNEGSKA (reference sequence). The CDR3 length is 14 residues.

CDR3 amino acids: CASSEFRGNSPLHF. The CDR3 nucleotides read TGCGCCAGCAGTGAGTTCAGGGGCAACTCACCCCTCCACTTT. The V call is TRBV10-1, the J call TRBJ1-6, with D maybe TRBD1 (6 bases). The CDR3 covers 14 residues. Trimming took 1 base from V and 10 from J, leaving 11 bases between them. From germline, CDR1 is WNHNN and CDR2 SYGVQD (reference sequence).

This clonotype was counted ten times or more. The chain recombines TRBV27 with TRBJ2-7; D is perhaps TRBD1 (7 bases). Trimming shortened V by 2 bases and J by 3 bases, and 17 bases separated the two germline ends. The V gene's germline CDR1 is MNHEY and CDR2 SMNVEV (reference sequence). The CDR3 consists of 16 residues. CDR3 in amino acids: CASSLRRAGGIYEQYF. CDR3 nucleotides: TGTGCCAGCAGTTTACGCCGGGCAGGGGGGATCTACGAGCAGTACTTC.

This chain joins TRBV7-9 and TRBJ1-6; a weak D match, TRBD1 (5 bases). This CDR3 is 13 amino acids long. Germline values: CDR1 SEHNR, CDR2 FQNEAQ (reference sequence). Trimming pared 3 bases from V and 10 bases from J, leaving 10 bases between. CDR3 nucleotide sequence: TGTGCCAGCAGCTTTAGTGGGGACTCACCCCTCCACTTT. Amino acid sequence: CASSFSGDSPLHF.

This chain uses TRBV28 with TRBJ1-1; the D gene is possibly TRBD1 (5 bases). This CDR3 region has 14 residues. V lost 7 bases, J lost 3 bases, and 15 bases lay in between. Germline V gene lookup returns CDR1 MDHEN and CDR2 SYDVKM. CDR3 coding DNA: TGTGCCAGCAACCCAAAGGGACCTTACACTGAAGCTTTCTTT. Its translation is CASNPKGPYTEAFF.

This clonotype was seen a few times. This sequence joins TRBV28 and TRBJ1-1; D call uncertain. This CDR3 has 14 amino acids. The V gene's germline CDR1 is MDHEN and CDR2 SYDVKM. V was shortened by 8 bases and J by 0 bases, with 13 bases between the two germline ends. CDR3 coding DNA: TGTGCCAGCTTACCGACTGGTATGAACACTGAAGCTTTCTTT. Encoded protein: CASLPTGMNTEAFF.